These 28 T cell receptor beta chains originate from one sample sequenced in a study of T cells in localized non-small cell lung cancer. TCRdb's table, derived via immunoSEQ multiplex PCR, lists solely in-frame clones and lacks some. Here the sample spans tens of thousands of clones, roughly 87% being singletons. The sequences come from peripheral blood mononuclear cells, collected before any cancer treatment. Receptor source: a man aged 40-75 years with stage III lung adenocarcinoma.

The CDR3 nucleotides read TGTGCCAGCAGCTTCCGGCTGTACGAGACCCAGTACTTC. It specifies CASSFRLYETQYF. This chain joins TRBV7-3 and TRBJ2-5; D ambiguous. The germline gives CDR1 SGHTA, CDR2 FQGTGA. V was clipped by 3 bases and J by 5 bases, with 10 bases between them. This CDR3 is built from 13 residues. The whole variable domain, remainder taken from reference TRBV7-3 and TRBJ2-5, is GAGVSQTPSNKVTEKGKYVELRCDPISGHTALYWYRQSLGQGPEFLIYFQGTGAADDSGLPNDRFFAVRPEGSVSTLKIQRTERGDSAVYLCASSFRLYETQYFGPGTRLLVL.

The chain carries TRBV5-4 and TRBJ2-2; 13 bases fit TRBD2. This CDR3 contains 16 residues. Germline V gene sequence: CDR1 SGHNT, CDR2 YYREEE (reference sequence). V lost 4 bases, J lost 9 bases, and 9 bases stayed unmatched. Written as DNA, the CDR3 is TGTGCCAGCAGCACGAGGACTAGCGGGGGCATGCGGGAGCTGTTTTTT. Translation gives CASSTRTSGGMRELFF. Filled out from reference TRBV5-4 and TRBJ2-2, the complete variable domain reads ETGVTQSPTHLIKTRGQQVTLRCSSQSGHNTVSWYQQALGQGPQFIFQYYREEENGRGNFPPRFSGLQFPNYSSELNVNALELDDSALYLCASSTRTSGGMRELFFGEGSRLTVL.

The chain joins TRBV12-5 to TRBJ2-1; D perhaps matches TRBD1 (5 bases). Germline CDR1 and CDR2: LGHNT and FRNRAP. Trimming removed 2 bases at V and 4 bases at J, with 15 bases between. This CDR3 spans 16 amino acids. CDR3 region: CASGLSLGQGYNEQFF. Written as DNA, the CDR3 is TGTGCTAGTGGTTTGAGTCTTGGGCAGGGATACAATGAGCAGTTCTTC.

V and J are TRBV6-5 and TRBJ1-4, with D tentatively TRBD1 (5 bases). Germline CDR1 reads MNHEY; CDR2 reads SVGAGI. This CDR3 has 14 amino acids. The V and J ends lost 5 bases and 6 bases respectively, with 13 bases between them. The CDR3 bases are TGTGCCAGCAGTATAAACCGGGACTATGAAAAACTGTTTTTT. Translating gives CASSINRDYEKLFF.

This CDR3 reads CASSLGVGISYEQYF. In nucleotides, the CDR3 is TGTGCCAGCAGCTTAGGAGTGGGGATCTCCTACGAGCAGTACTTC. This rearrangement joins TRBV7-9 to TRBJ2-7; the D is unclear. V lost 1 base, J lost 0 bases, and 10 bases lay in between. CDR1 SEHNR and CDR2 FQNEAQ come from the germline V gene (reference sequence). CDR3 length: 15 residues.

This chain uses TRBV18 with TRBJ2-2; 8 bases fit TRBD2. J was trimmed by 4 bases and V by 2 bases; bases with no gene match: 3. The CDR3 runs 15 residues. Germline V gene sequence: CDR1 KGHSH, CDR2 LQKENI. DNA for the CDR3: TGTGCCAGCTCACCAGCGGGGGGAATCACCGGGGAGCTGTTTTTT. Translating it yields CASSPAGGITGELFF.

The chain joins TRBV2 to TRBJ1-6; 7 bases are shared with TRBD1. With V trimmed by 2 bases and J by 6 bases, 13 bases remained unmatched. The CDR3 runs 18 residues. Germline CDR1 is SNHLY and CDR2 is FYNNEI. The DNA of the CDR3 is TGTGCCAGCAGTGAAATGTTGGCCGCCGGGACAGTTAATTCACCCCTCCACTTT. Its protein is CASSEMLAAGTVNSPLHF. Full variable domain (outside the CDR3, taken from reference TRBV2 and TRBJ1-6): EPEVTQTPSHQVTQMGQEVILRCVPISNHLYFYWYRQILGQKVEFLVSFYNNEISEKSEIFDDQFSVERPDGSNFTLKIRSTKLEDSAMYFCASSEMLAAGTVNSPLHFGNGTRLTVT.

The CDR3 DNA follows: TGTGCCAGCAGCCCGAGCTATGGCTACACCTTC. Translation gives CASSPSYGYTF. V gene TRBV7-2 combines with J gene TRBJ1-2, with D hard to call. V shed 5 bases and J shed 4 bases, with 5 bases lying between them. Germline lookup yields CDR1 SGHTA and CDR2 FQGNSA. The CDR3 loop spans 11 amino acids.

The genes are TRBV27 and TRBJ2-3, with D possibly TRBD2 on 6 matching bases. V was trimmed by 3 bases and J by 4 bases, leaving 14 bases between them. Germline loops: CDR1 MNHEY, CDR2 SMNVEV (reference sequence). The CDR3 extends over 15 amino acids. The CDR3 region is CASSFQRGNADTQYF. The DNA for the CDR3 is TGTGCCAGCAGTTTCCAACGGGGGAACGCAGATACGCAGTATTTT.

The chain employs TRBV19 and TRBJ1-5, with no clear D. The CDR3 runs 14 residues. The germline V and J ends were trimmed by 6 bases and 0 bases, with 9 bases remaining between them. Germline V CDR1 and CDR2: LNHDA, SQIVND (reference sequence). CDR3 protein: CASRGIYSNQPQHF. CDR3 coding DNA: TGTGCCAGTAGAGGGATTTATAGCAATCAGCCCCAGCATTTT.

The chain uses TRBV15 and TRBJ2-7, with 9 bases identical to TRBD2. Germline V gives CDR1 LNHNV, CDR2 YYDKDF (reference sequence). The CDR3 consists of 18 residues. V lost 3 bases and J lost 0; bases outside the gene matches: 12. In nucleotides, the CDR3 is TGTGCCACCAGCAGGACTAGCGGAGGAGGTAGGAGCTCCTACGAGCAGTACTTC. This encodes CATSRTSGGGRSSYEQYF.

V gene TRBV7-2 combines with J gene TRBJ1-4; TRBD1 is a possible D gene (5 bases). The CDR3 runs to 15 residues. V lost 3 bases and J lost 3, with 11 bases in between. CDR1 is SGHTA and CDR2 is FQGNSA in the germline V gene. In nucleotides, the CDR3 is TGTGCCAGCAGCTTTCTAGGGGTCTCTAATGAAAAACTGTTTTTT. Protein: CASSFLGVSNEKLFF.

This clone was seen more than once but under ten times. The chain employs TRBV2 and TRBJ1-6; D is ambiguous. Germline V gene data show CDR1 as SNHLY and CDR2 as FYNNEI. V dropped 4 bases and J dropped 16 bases, with 14 bases sitting between them. This CDR3 comprises 12 residues. The CDR3 loop is CASSGYLPLLHF. DNA for the CDR3: TGTGCCAGCAGTGGATACCTTCCCTTACTCCACTTT.

This clone was recorded only once. This sequence joins TRBV5-4 and TRBJ2-1; D remains unclear. The germline V and J ends were trimmed by 4 bases and 6 bases, with 17 bases remaining between them. The CDR3 is 15 amino acids. Germline loops: CDR1 SGHNT, CDR2 YYREEE (reference sequence). In DNA form, the CDR3 reads TGTGCCAGCAGCCCCGGTAGGGTTATTAGCAATGAGCAGTTCTTC. This translates into CASSPGRVISNEQFF.

This clone was seen just once. This chain uses TRBV30 with TRBJ1-1, with D perhaps TRBD1 (5 bases). The CDR3 runs to 14 residues. Trimming stripped 3 bases from V and 3 bases from J, with 14 bases between. Germline V gives CDR1 GTSNPN, CDR2 SVGIG (reference sequence). This CDR3 reads CAWSQAPRDTEAFF. DNA for the CDR3: TGTGCCTGGAGCCAGGCCCCCAGGGACACTGAAGCTTTCTTT.

V usage is TRBV19 and J usage is TRBJ2-4; 11 positions agree with TRBD1. There are 16 residues in the CDR3. Looked up from germline, CDR1 is LNHDA and CDR2 is SQIVND (reference sequence). The V gene end was trimmed by 3 bases and the J gene end by 6 bases; junction bases not matched to a gene: 7. CDR3 in amino acids: CASSMWTGGLGNIQYF. The CDR3 nucleotides are TGTGCCAGTAGTATGTGGACAGGGGGCCTGGGAAACATTCAGTACTTC.

The gene calls are TRBV29-1 and TRBJ2-7; TRBD2 might be the D (6 bases). CDR1 and CDR2 from the germline V gene are SQVTM and ANQGSEA. The CDR3 consists of 11 residues. Deletions cut 5 bases from V and 6 bases from J, with 11 bases between. The CDR3 loop reads CSVTAGLEQYF. DNA of the CDR3: TGCAGCGTTACGGCGGGGCTCGAGCAGTACTTC.

This chain uses TRBV5-1 with TRBJ2-2; TRBD1 matches at 7 bases. This CDR3 contains 15 residues. V gave up 0 bases and J gave up 7 bases; unmatched junction bases: 6. Germline V lookup: CDR1 SGHRS, CDR2 YFSETQ. CDR3 in DNA: TGCGCCAGCAGCTTGGTTGACAGGGAGAGCGGGGAGCTGTTTTTT. Protein sequence: CASSLVDRESGELFF.

Here the CDR3 DNA reads TGTGCCAGCAGTCGGCGGGGACAGGGAGAATCACCCCTCCACTTT. Translation gives CASSRRGQGESPLHF. J is TRBJ1-6 and V is TRBV6-6; 9 bases align to TRBD1. The CDR3 runs 15 residues. V lost 5 bases to trimming and J lost 10 bases; unmatched junction nucleotides: 9. Germline values: CDR1 MNHNY, CDR2 SVGAGI (reference sequence).

The rearrangement joins TRBV28 to TRBJ1-5; TRBD1 matches at 8 bases. The V segment lost 2 bases and the J segment 5 bases; nucleotides outside the gene matches: 5. Per the germline V gene, CDR1 is MDHEN and CDR2 is SYDVKM. The CDR3 runs 15 residues. The CDR3 loop is CASSLDRGVDQPQHF. The DNA of the CDR3 is TGTGCCAGCAGTTTAGACAGGGGTGTGGATCAGCCCCAGCATTTT. Looking up the rest from reference TRBV28 and TRBJ1-5 gives the full variable domain: DVKVTQSSRYLVKRTGEKVFLECVQDMDHENMFWYRQDPGLGLRLIYFSYDVKMKEKGDIPEGYSVSREKKERFSLILESASTNQTSMYLCASSLDRGVDQPQHFGDGTRLSIL.

The chain combines TRBV4-1 with TRBJ2-3; 8 bases fit TRBD2. V dropped 4 bases and J dropped 0; count of bases not matched to a gene: 12. The CDR3 runs to 18 residues. Germline lookup yields CDR1 MGHRA and CDR2 YSYEKL. The CDR3 DNA follows: TGCGCCAGCAGCCCTTCTGGGCGGGGGGTTCCTAGCACAGATACGCAGTATTTT. Protein sequence: CASSPSGRGVPSTDTQYF.

This clone was picked up one time. V and J are TRBV2 and TRBJ1-2, with a tentative D call TRBD1 (6 bases). Germline V gene lookup returns CDR1 SNHLY and CDR2 FYNNEI. V was clipped by 3 bases and J by 4 bases, with 9 bases between them. The CDR3 runs to 13 residues. CDR3 DNA sequence: TGTGCCAGCAGTGAGCAGGGGAGCTATGGCTACACCTTC. The encoded protein is CASSEQGSYGYTF. Drawing the rest from reference TRBV2 and TRBJ1-2, the complete variable domain is EPEVTQTPSHQVTQMGQEVILRCVPISNHLYFYWYRQILGQKVEFLVSFYNNEISEKSEIFDDQFSVERPDGSNFTLKIRSTKLEDSAMYFCASSEQGSYGYTFGSGTRLTVV.

V and J are TRBV15 and TRBJ2-1; D not resolved. The V gene's germline CDR1 is LNHNV and CDR2 YYDKDF (reference sequence). Trimming pared 0 bases from V and 7 bases from J, leaving 7 bases between. This CDR3 comprises 13 residues. The DNA for the CDR3 is TGTGCCACCAGCAGAGATTATAGGAATGAGCAGTTCTTC. Protein product: CATSRDYRNEQFF.

The genes are TRBV6-6 and TRBJ1-4, with a tentative D call TRBD1 (5 bases). Germline values: CDR1 MNHNY, CDR2 SVGAGI (reference sequence). V was shortened by 6 bases and J by 2 bases, with 10 bases between the two germline ends. This CDR3 has 14 amino acids. The CDR3 sequence is CASSLSGTNEKLFF. CDR3 sequence (DNA): TGTGCCAGCAGCTTATCAGGGACTAATGAAAAACTGTTTTTT.

The V and J genes are TRBV4-3 and TRBJ2-6; D is uncertain. CDR3 size: 17 residues. The germline CDR1 and CDR2 sequences are LGHNA and YSLEER. V was trimmed by 4 bases and J by 0 bases, leaving 13 bases between them. DNA for the CDR3: TGCGCCAGCAGCCCCTCAGGCCCCTACTCTGGGGCCAACGTCCTGACTTTC. It encodes CASSPSGPYSGANVLTF.

The chain has TRBV15 and TRBJ1-4; 9 bases match TRBD1. CDR3 length equals 15 residues. CDR1 is LNHNV, CDR2 YYDKDF, per germline (reference sequence). V was pared by 3 bases and J by 4 bases, with 3 bases of the junction left unmatched. The CDR3 is CATSRDRGYNEKLFF. The CDR3, as DNA: TGTGCCACCAGCAGGGACAGGGGTTATAATGAAAAACTGTTTTTT.

The chain employs TRBV4-2 and TRBJ2-7; 7 bases are shared with TRBD2. V was clipped by 0 bases and J by 3 bases; unmatched bases: 5. The CDR3 extends over 15 amino acids. CDR1 and CDR2 (germline): LGHNA, YNFKEQ. The CDR3 sequence: CASSQDLGGVYEQYF. In DNA, the CDR3 is TGTGCCAGCAGCCAAGATCTTGGGGGGGTCTACGAGCAGTACTTC.

The gene calls are TRBV18 and TRBJ2-1, with TRBD2 identical over 8 bases. The CDR3 runs 14 residues. With 3 bases clipped from V and 9 bases from J, the junction kept 7 bases outside the gene matches. Germline-derived CDR1 and CDR2 are KGHSH and LQKENI. CDR3 sequence (DNA): TGTGCCAGCTCACCCGGGGGGGCCAGGTTTGAGCAGTTCTTC. This gives the protein CASSPGGARFEQFF.